A selection of T cell receptor beta chains follows, all from one sample in a study of cytomegalovirus exposure and HLA in healthy donors. Sequencing used immunoSEQ multiplex PCR; TCRdb keeps in-frame clones, though not all of them. The sample records 160,000 or so clones, roughly 85% being singletons. Sample: PBMCs. These receptor sequences come from a man aged 25-45 years in good health and CMV-seronegative. The CDR3 runs from the conserved cysteine through the conserved F or W. D genes are given only for firm matches. The size of a clone is reported for some rows only, either as once, few or many, or as a class for expanded clones.

15 - TRBJ2-1 TRBD2 TRBV9 CASSVSLAVLNEQFF TGTGCCAGCAGCGTCTCGCTAGCGGTCCTCAATGAGCAGTTCTTC
16 - TRBJ2-5 TRBD2 TRBV5-6 CASRPRLAGVLETQYF TGTGCCAGCAGACCACGACTAGCGGGAGTCTTGGAGACCCAGTACTTC
17 - TRBJ1-1 TRBD1 TRBV4-2 CASSQEVLRQGGTEAFF TGTGCCAGCAGCCAAGAGGTTCTGAGACAGGGGGGCACTGAAGCTTTCTTT
17 - TRBJ2-7 - TRBV5-1 CASSLIQGKKASYEQYF TGCGCCAGCAGCTTGATTCAGGGCAAAAAAGCATCCTACGAGCAGTACTTC
15 - TRBJ2-3 TRBD2 TRBV5-1 CASSLPSGATDTQYF TGCGCCAGCAGCTTACCTAGCGGGGCCACAGATACGCAGTATTTT
17 few TRBJ2-4 TRBD1 TRBV5-1 CASSSPTQTGGDRIQYF TGCGCCAGCAGCTCACCTACGCAGACAGGGGGCGACCGCATTCAGTACTTC
15 - TRBJ2-7 TRBD2 TRBV6-5 CASSNPTSGSYEQYF TGTGCCAGCAGTAACCCGACTAGCGGCTCCTACGAGCAGTACTTC
15 - TRBJ2-7 - TRBV6-6 CASSFPFGPSYEQYF TGTGCCAGCAGTTTCCCCTTTGGGCCCTCCTACGAGCAGTACTTC
16 - TRBJ1-5 - TRBV19 CASRNPRGGLNQPQHF TGTGCCAGTAGAAACCCTAGGGGGGGGCTCAATCAGCCCCAGCATTTT
15 - TRBJ1-2 TRBD1 TRBV4-2 CASSQPDRVGYGYTF TGTGCCAGCAGCCAACCGGACAGGGTAGGCTATGGCTACACCTTC
16 - TRBJ2-2 TRBD2 TRBV5-6 CASSEGLAGGTGELFF TGTGCCAGCAGCGAAGGACTAGCGGGGGGCACCGGGGAGCTGTTTTTT
13 - TRBJ2-4 - TRBV5-8 CASSWGVKNIQYF TGTGCCAGCAGCTGGGGGGTGAAAAACATTCAGTACTTC
14 - TRBJ2-7 TRBD1 TRBV10-2 CASRSGTGVYEQYF TGCGCCAGCCGGAGCGGGACAGGGGTTTATGAGCAGTACTTC
14 - TRBJ2-3 - TRBV10-3 CAISGGRFADTQYF TGTGCCATCAGTGGTGGTCGGTTCGCAGATACGCAGTATTTT
17 few TRBJ1-1 - TRBV18 CASSPRSEGGMNTEAFF TGTGCCAGCTCACCACGGAGCGAGGGAGGCATGAACACTGAAGCTTTCTTT
13 few TRBJ2-7 TRBD1 TRBV6-1 CASIGTGLMEQYF TGTGCCAGCATAGGGACAGGGTTGATGGAGCAGTACTTC
15 - TRBJ2-5 TRBD1 TRBV5-4 CASSPGDSPGETQYF TGTGCCAGCAGCCCCGGGGACAGCCCAGGGGAGACCCAGTACTTC
12 once TRBJ1-1 - TRBV30 CAWIVLGVEAFF TGTGCCTGGATAGTGTTAGGGGTGGAAGCTTTCTTT
15 - TRBJ1-2 TRBD1 TRBV6-5 CASSYSGTGTYGYTF TGTGCCAGCAGTTACTCTGGGACAGGGACCTATGGCTACACCTTC
14 - TRBJ2-7 - TRBV5-1 CASRKDGGLYEQYF TGCGCCAGCAGGAAGGACGGGGGGCTTTACGAGCAGTACTTC
15 - TRBJ1-5 - TRBV28 CASSPSDRLNQPQHF TGTGCCAGCAGTCCCTCTGACAGGCTCAATCAGCCCCAGCATTTT
16 - TRBJ1-5 - TRBV5-6 CASSTLQGTSNQPQHF TGTGCCAGCAGCACACTTCAGGGGACTAGCAATCAGCCCCAGCATTTT
16 - TRBJ1-3 - TRBV7-9 CASSRPGLYSGNTIYF TGTGCCAGCAGCCGGCCGGGACTCTACTCTGGAAACACCATATATTTT
16 - TRBJ1-4 - TRBV15 CATSRDTAGLNEKLFF TGTGCCACCAGCAGAGACACGGCAGGGCTCAATGAAAAACTGTTTTTT
17 few TRBJ2-2 TRBD1 TRBV15 CATSRGTGGFRAGELFF TGTGCCACCAGCAGAGGGACAGGGGGCTTTAGGGCCGGGGAGCTGTTTTTT
14 few TRBJ2-7 TRBD1 TRBV30 CAWRVQGVTYEQYF TGTGCCTGGAGGGTGCAGGGGGTTACCTACGAGCAGTACTTC
15 - TRBJ1-5 TRBD1 TRBV10-3 CAISAKTGWDQPQHF TGTGCCATCAGTGCAAAGACAGGGTGGGATCAGCCCCAGCATTTT
13 - TRBJ1-2 - TRBV18 CASSPSVDYGYTF TGTGCCAGCTCCCCCTCGGTTGACTATGGCTACACCTTC
14 few TRBJ1-5 TRBD1 TRBV28 CASSLMAGGQPQHF TGTGCCAGCAGTTTGATGGCAGGGGGGCAGCCCCAGCATTTT